The sequence of this TCR beta chain was determined in a study of OX40 agonist ivuxolimab in advanced cancers. Findings and limits, study-wide: Normalized T-cell clonal expansion was also low in a subset of nonresponders.

Only in-frame clones appear in the TCRdb table, and some are missing; sequencing was by immunoSEQ multiplex PCR. The sample contains about 22,000 clones, 65% to 90% of which appear only once. The sample holds a few counts of this clone. What it binds is not known. The specimen comprised CD4+ or CD8+ T cells sorted from blood, sampled in a trial of the OX40 agonist ivuxolimab. This receptor was identified in an adult with an advanced solid tumor such as melanoma, head and neck, liver or kidney cancer.

CDR3: CASSIKHSPINTGELFF. CDR3 sequence (DNA): TGTGCCAGCAGCATCAAACACTCTCCAATTAACACCGGGGAGCTGTTTTTT. J is TRBJ2-2 and V is TRBV11-3, with D unresolved. There are 17 residues in the CDR3. V was cut by 5 bases and J by 2 bases, with 18 bases left in between. Germline assignment: CDR1 SGHNT and CDR2 YENEEA.